Listed below are T cell receptor beta chains from one sample, sequenced in a study of blood T cell repertoires in COVID-19. Repertoires were generated with immunoSEQ multiplex PCR, while TCRdb's copy carries only in-frame clones and drops some. The data contain 300,000 to 350,000 clones, 90% of them singletons. The sequenced sample consisted of peripheral blood. The origin of the receptors is a middle-aged woman with COVID-19, enrolled during active disease. Each CDR3 is given with its conserved first and last residue. D genes are given only for firm matches. Not every row has a clone size; where given, it reads once, few, many or a size class.

J gene | clone size | V gene | D gene | CDR3 DNA | CDR3 protein
TRBJ2-3 | NA | TRBV5-1 | TRBD1 | TGCGCCAGCCGCCTTGGACAGGGGAGCGGGACAGATACGCAGTATTTT | CASRLGQGSGTDTQYF
TRBJ1-3 | NA | TRBV11-3 | NA | TGTGCCAGCAGCCTCCCGGGATCTGGAAACACCATATATTTT | CASSLPGSGNTIYF
TRBJ1-4 | NA | TRBV6-6 | NA | TGTGCCAGCAGTCCTTTCCCGGGCGTACGGCCTGACCGGGGTCCATCTAATGAAAAACTGTTTTTT | CASSPFPGVRPDRGPSNEKLFF
TRBJ2-7 | NA | TRBV10-3 | TRBD2 | TGTGCCATCAGTGGAGGACTAGCTACTACCTACGAGCAGTACTTC | CAISGGLATTYEQYF
TRBJ2-1 | NA | TRBV6-5 | NA | TGTGCCAGCGGGGACACAATCAATGAGCAGTTCTTC | CASGDTINEQFF
TRBJ1-3 | NA | TRBV5-3 | NA | TGTGCCAGAAGCTTGAAGGACAGCCTATATTTT | CARSLKDSLYF
TRBJ2-3 | NA | TRBV11-3 | TRBD1 | TGTGCCAGCAGCCCGACAGGGGGAAGCACAGATACGCAGTATTTT | CASSPTGGSTDTQYF
TRBJ1-1 | NA | TRBV15 | TRBD1 | TGTGCCACCAGCAGAGTCAAGGACAGGGGGGACACTGAAGCTTTCTTT | CATSRVKDRGDTEAFF
TRBJ2-1 | NA | TRBV27 | NA | TGTGCCAGCACCCCCCAACAGGGCGAGACAGACAATGAGCAGTTCTTC | CASTPQQGETDNEQFF
TRBJ2-5 | few | TRBV5-1 | TRBD2 | TGCGCCAGCAGCTTGGGGGTAGCGGGAGCCGCACAACAAGAGACCCAGTACTTC | CASSLGVAGAAQQETQYF
TRBJ1-2 | NA | TRBV6-5 | NA | TGTGCCAGCAGTTTAGGGGGCTATGGCTACACCTTC | CASSLGGYGYTF
TRBJ2-1 | NA | TRBV5-4 | NA | TGTGCCAGCAGCCTTCTCACGCGCGAGCAGTTCTTC | CASSLLTREQFF
TRBJ2-7 | NA | TRBV27 | NA | TGTGCCAGCGGCGAGAGGGACACTTTGTACGAGCAGTACTTC | CASGERDTLYEQYF
TRBJ1-1 | NA | TRBV5-4 | NA | TGTGCCAGCAGCTTGGAGATTAACAGGCCCACTGAAGCTTTCTTT | CASSLEINRPTEAFF
TRBJ1-1 | NA | TRBV28 | NA | TGTGCCAGCAGTTCGCTCGGGAACACTGAAGCTTTCTTT | CASSSLGNTEAFF
TRBJ1-4 | NA | TRBV27 | NA | TGTGCCAGCAGTTTATTAGGGGTCCTTGGACAGCCTTTTGAAAAACTGTTTTTT | CASSLLGVLGQPFEKLFF
TRBJ1-2 | once | TRBV28 | NA | TGTGCCAGCAGTCCTGACACGGGAGGTGACTACACCTTC | CASSPDTGGDYTF
TRBJ2-4 | NA | TRBV6-5 | TRBD1 | TGTGCCAGCAGTCCCGGACAGGCAAGCATTCAGTACTTC | CASSPGQASIQYF
TRBJ1-1 | NA | TRBV2 | NA | TGTGCCAGCAGTGACGACAGAGCCACTGAAGCTTTCTTT | CASSDDRATEAFF
TRBJ2-5 | NA | TRBV5-1 | NA | TGCGCCAGCAGCTCAACTGGAGGGGTCGAGACCCAGTACTTC | CASSSTGGVETQYF
TRBJ1-5 | NA | TRBV6-2/TRBV6-3 | NA | TGTGCCAGCAGTTTTGGACATCCGAATCAGCCCCAGCATTTT | CASSFGHPNQPQHF
TRBJ1-1 | NA | TRBV18 | NA | TGTGCCAGCTCACCTCGACTTGGAGGGAAGAACACTGAAGCTTTCTTT | CASSPRLGGKNTEAFF
TRBJ2-5 | NA | TRBV9 | NA | TGTGCCAGCAGCTATACAGGGTCGGTAGAGACCCAGTACTTC | CASSYTGSVETQYF
TRBJ1-1 | NA | TRBV11-2 | NA | TGTGCCAGCAGCTTAGTCGGCTGGGGGCTCAACACTGAAGCTTTCTTT | CASSLVGWGLNTEAFF
TRBJ1-2 | NA | TRBV5-1 | TRBD1 | TGCGCCAGCAGCTCAGGACAGGGGTATGGCTACACCTTC | CASSSGQGYGYTF
TRBJ2-1 | NA | TRBV18 | TRBD2 | TGTGCCAGCTCACCGACGACTAGCGCGCGCGCCTACAATGAGCAGTTCTTC | CASSPTTSARAYNEQFF
TRBJ1-2 | once | TRBV11-1 | TRBD1 | TGTGCCAGCAGCTTCTCCGGGACAGGCTATGGCTACACCTTC | CASSFSGTGYGYTF
TRBJ2-5 | NA | TRBV4-1 | NA | TGCGCCAGCAGCCAAGATCGAGACACCCAAGAGACCCAGTACTTC | CASSQDRDTQETQYF
TRBJ1-1 | NA | TRBV7-6 | NA | TGTGCCAGCAGTCCCCGGGGGTTAGGATTTCCGAACACTGAAGCTTTCTTT | CASSPRGLGFPNTEAFF
TRBJ2-1 | NA | TRBV5-1 | NA | TGCGCCAGCAGCCGGACACAGACTTCCTACAATGAGCAGTTCTTC | CASSRTQTSYNEQFF
TRBJ2-7 | NA | TRBV12-3/TRBV12-4 | NA | TGTGCCAGCAGTCGACAGGCAACCTACGAGCAGTACTTC | CASSRQATYEQYF
TRBJ1-1 | NA | TRBV28 | NA | TGTGCCAGCAGTTTGCCAGGGCTGACGGCTTTCTTT | CASSLPGLTAFF
TRBJ1-2 | NA | TRBV2 | NA | TGTGCCAGCGGGGCAACAGGAGAAATTAACTATGGCTACACCTTC | CASGATGEINYGYTF